The rows below give T cell receptor beta chains drawn from one sample of a study of siplizumab effects on memory and regulatory T cells. TCRdb keeps only in-frame clones here, not all; method: immunoSEQ multiplex PCR. Of some 20,000 clones in the sample, roughly 51% are singletons; the top ten hold under 5%. Antigens for these TCRs are unknown. The sample taken for sequencing was CFSE-low (dividing) CD4+ T cells sorted from an allogeneic mixed lymphocyte reaction. The receptor source for this set is a human donor in good health; the cells came from an allogeneic mixed lymphocyte reaction. Both conserved end residues are part of each CDR3. A D gene is named only where the DNA matches it firmly. The size field is filled for only some rows; it gives once, few, many or a size class.

TGTGCCAGCAGGTCCCTAGCGGGCCCAGGCACAGATACGCAGTATTTT | CASRSLAGPGTDTQYF | TRBD2 | few | 16 | TRBJ2-3 | TRBV28
TGTGCCAGCTCACCACCAGAGGGTTTGGCTGGAAACACCATATATTTT | CASSPPEGLAGNTIYF | . | . | 16 | TRBJ1-3 | TRBV18
TGTGCCAGCATCCCCGACAGGGCCGCCTACGAGCAGTACTTC | CASIPDRAAYEQYF | TRBD1 | . | 14 | TRBJ2-7 | TRBV6-1
TGTGCCAGCAGTACGGACAGGGATGAAAAACTGTTTTTT | CASSTDRDEKLFF | TRBD1 | few | 13 | TRBJ1-4 | TRBV6-1
TGTGCCAGCTCACCTTTTACAGGGGAGTCTGGGGCCAACGTCCTGACTTTC | CASSPFTGESGANVLTF | TRBD1 | . | 17 | TRBJ2-6 | TRBV18
TGTGCCAGCAGCTGGGACAGAGATGAAAAACTGTTTTTT | CASSWDRDEKLFF | TRBD1 | . | 13 | TRBJ1-4 | TRBV5-4
TGTGCCAGCTCACCACTTCTACAGGGGACTGGAAACACCATATATTTT | CASSPLLQGTGNTIYF | TRBD1 | large | 16 | TRBJ1-3 | TRBV18
TGTGCCAGCAGCCAAGGACCGGGTAGGGGCACTGAAGCTTTCTTT | CASSQGPGRGTEAFF | . | . | 15 | TRBJ1-1 | TRBV7-2
TGTGCCAGCAGCTCGGGACTAGCGGGGGGCCAAGAGACCCAGTACTTC | CASSSGLAGGQETQYF | TRBD2 | . | 16 | TRBJ2-5 | TRBV11-2
TGTGCCAGCAGCCCCGACAGGGGAGCCTACAATGAGCAGTTCTTC | CASSPDRGAYNEQFF | TRBD1 | few | 15 | TRBJ2-1 | TRBV7-8
TGTGCCAGCAGCCCCCCCCCGACCCAGTACTTC | CASSPPPTQYF | . | . | 11 | TRBJ2-5 | TRBV11-3
TGTGCCAGCAGCACGACCAGAGACGCGAACACTGAAGCTTTCTTT | CASSTTRDANTEAFF | . | medium-sized | 15 | TRBJ1-1 | TRBV7-2
TGTGCCAGCAGTTTAAGAGGGTATGGCTACACCTTC | CASSLRGYGYTF | . | medium-sized | 12 | TRBJ1-2 | TRBV28
TGTGCCAGCAGCGTGGGACCTTTAGAGACCCAGTACTTC | CASSVGPLETQYF | . | once | 13 | TRBJ2-5 | TRBV5-5
TGTGCCAGCAGCGTAGATAGTACAGATACGCAGTATTTT | CASSVDSTDTQYF | . | . | 13 | TRBJ2-3 | TRBV9
TGTGCCAGCAGTTTATCTCCGGACAGTACCTACGAGCAGTACTTC | CASSLSPDSTYEQYF | . | . | 15 | TRBJ2-7 | TRBV27
TGTGCCAGCAGCCCACAGACTCTTGATGAGCAGTTCTTC | CASSPQTLDEQFF | . | . | 13 | TRBJ2-1 | TRBV4-2
TGTGCCAGTAGTATTACAGGGATAAACGAGCAGTTCTTC | CASSITGINEQFF | . | . | 13 | TRBJ2-1 | TRBV19
TGTGCCAGCAGCCGGACGGACGATCAGCCCCAGCATTTT | CASSRTDDQPQHF | . | . | 13 | TRBJ1-5 | TRBV5-3
TGTGCCAGTAGTAGGGACAGTTTAACCACTGGGGCCAACGTCCTGACTTTC | CASSRDSLTTGANVLTF | TRBD1 | few | 17 | TRBJ2-6 | TRBV19
TGCGCCAGCAGCTTTTATGGTTTAGAGGGGGAGCTGTTTTTT | CASSFYGLEGELFF | . | . | 14 | TRBJ2-2 | TRBV5-1
TGTGCCAGCAGTTACTCGGGGGGCAATCAGCCCCAGCATTTT | CASSYSGGNQPQHF | . | . | 14 | TRBJ1-5 | TRBV6-5
TGTGCCAGCTCCGGGGACATGAACACTGAAGCTTTCTTT | CASSGDMNTEAFF | . | . | 13 | TRBJ1-1 | TRBV18
TGTGCCAGCAGCCCACAGGGACTACCTAGCACAGATACGCAGTATTTT | CASSPQGLPSTDTQYF | . | . | 16 | TRBJ2-3 | TRBV5-5
TGCGCCAGCAGCTTGGGACTAGCGGGCGATCAAGAGACCCAGTACTTC | CASSLGLAGDQETQYF | TRBD2 | few | 16 | TRBJ2-5 | TRBV5-1
TGTGCCAGCACTGCGCCCGTTCGCACTGAAGCTTTCTTT | CASTAPVRTEAFF | . | . | 13 | TRBJ1-1 | TRBV28
TGTGCCAGTAGTATCGGGACAGGCCCTCCCGAGTTGCAGTACTTC | CASSIGTGPPELQYF | TRBD1 | once | 15 | TRBJ2-7 | TRBV19
TGTGCCAGCAGCGTAGGATGGGGGCCGGGCAATGAGCAGTTCTTC | CASSVGWGPGNEQFF | . | few | 15 | TRBJ2-1 | TRBV9
TGTGCAACGCGTTGGGGCTACACCTTC | CATRWGYTF | . | once | 9 | TRBJ1-2 | TRBV6-6
TGTGCCAGCAGTTTAGGGTACACTGAAGCTTTCTTT | CASSLGYTEAFF | . | medium-sized | 12 | TRBJ1-1 | TRBV28
TGTGCCAGCAGCTTAGTAGCTAACTATGGCTACACCTTC | CASSLVANYGYTF | . | medium-sized | 13 | TRBJ1-2 | TRBV11-2
TGTGCCAGTAGCCGGGACAGGGTTTATTCACCCCTCCACTTT | CASSRDRVYSPLHF | TRBD1 | few | 14 | TRBJ1-6 | TRBV19
TGTGCTAGGGGGGGTGCTCCGGGCACTGAAGCTTTCTTT | CARGGAPGTEAFF | . | . | 13 | TRBJ1-1 | TRBV12-5
TGTGCCATCGCCCAATCAGACGGGGGAAATCAGCCCCAGCATTTT | CAIAQSDGGNQPQHF | . | few | 15 | TRBJ1-5 | TRBV10-3
TGTGCCAGCAGTGGAACGCCTGGGGGTATCACAGATACGCAGTATTTT | CASSGTPGGITDTQYF | . | . | 16 | TRBJ2-3 | TRBV2
TGTGCCAGCAGCCCTAACGGGGGGGCTGGTGGCTACACCTTC | CASSPNGGAGGYTF | . | . | 14 | TRBJ1-2 | TRBV7-3
TGTGCCAGCAGTGAACGCTCGGTCACCCTGGGAGACACAGATACGCAGTATTTT | CASSERSVTLGDTDTQYF | . | . | 18 | TRBJ2-3 | TRBV6-1
TGTGCCAGCAGCACCGACAGGGGGCATTCACCCCTCCACTTT | CASSTDRGHSPLHF | TRBD1 | once | 14 | TRBJ1-6 | TRBV7-2
TGTGCCAGTATGGAGAACAGTGTTAAACGCGAGCAGTACTTC | CASMENSVKREQYF | . | few | 14 | TRBJ2-7 | TRBV19
TGTGCCAGCAGTGAGTTCTGGCTAGCGGGGGACTCCTACGAGCAGTACTTC | CASSEFWLAGDSYEQYF | TRBD2 | few | 17 | TRBJ2-7 | TRBV2
TGTGCCAGCACCCATCGGGGGGGAGAGGTCACTGAAGCTTTCTTT | CASTHRGGEVTEAFF | . | . | 15 | TRBJ1-1 | TRBV21-1
TGTGCCTGGAGTGCCCCAGCGGGGGGGAGCACAGATACGCAGTATTTT | CAWSAPAGGSTDTQYF | TRBD2 | few | 16 | TRBJ2-3 | TRBV30
TGTGCCACCAGCAGAGAGATAGTGGAGGGCGTTACGCAGTATTTT | CATSREIVEGVTQYF | . | once | 15 | TRBJ2-3 | TRBV15
TGTGCCAGCTCACCGGGGGCTATCAATGAGCAGTTCTTC | CASSPGAINEQFF | . | . | 13 | TRBJ2-1 | TRBV18
TGTGCCAGTCACCGGAGCTCGAACACTGAAGCTTTCTTT | CASHRSSNTEAFF | . | . | 13 | TRBJ1-1 | TRBV27
TGTGCCAGCACCCGTCAAGAATCTAGCGTCGGCACAGATACGCAGTATTTT | CASTRQESSVGTDTQYF | . | . | 17 | TRBJ2-3 | TRBV7-9
TGTGCCAGCAGCGTAGCGGGGACTGGATATGGCTACACCTTC | CASSVAGTGYGYTF | . | medium-sized | 14 | TRBJ1-2 | TRBV9
TGTGCCAGCAGTTACGGACCTAATGAAAAACTGTTTTTT | CASSYGPNEKLFF | . | . | 13 | TRBJ1-4 | TRBV6-5
TGTGCCAGCAGCTTTGACAATTTCTATGGCTACACCTTC | CASSFDNFYGYTF | . | . | 13 | TRBJ1-2 | TRBV5-5
TGTGCCAGCAGCTTGTTCGCAGGGTCAGGGGCCAACGTCCTGACTTTC | CASSLFAGSGANVLTF | . | few | 16 | TRBJ2-6 | TRBV5-6